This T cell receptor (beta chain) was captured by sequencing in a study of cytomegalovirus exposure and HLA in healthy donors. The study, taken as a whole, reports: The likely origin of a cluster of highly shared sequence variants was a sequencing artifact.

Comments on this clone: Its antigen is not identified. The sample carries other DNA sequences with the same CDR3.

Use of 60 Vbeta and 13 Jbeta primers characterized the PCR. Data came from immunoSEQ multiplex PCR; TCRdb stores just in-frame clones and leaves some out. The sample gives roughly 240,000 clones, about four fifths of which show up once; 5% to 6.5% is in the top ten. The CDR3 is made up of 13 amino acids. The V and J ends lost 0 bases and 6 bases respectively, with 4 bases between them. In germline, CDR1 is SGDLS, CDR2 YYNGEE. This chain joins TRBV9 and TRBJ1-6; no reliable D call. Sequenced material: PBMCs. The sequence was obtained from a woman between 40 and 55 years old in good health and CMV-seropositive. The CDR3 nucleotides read TGTGCCAGCAGCGTAGAAGCTAATTCACCCCTCCACTTT. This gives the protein CASSVEANSPLHF.